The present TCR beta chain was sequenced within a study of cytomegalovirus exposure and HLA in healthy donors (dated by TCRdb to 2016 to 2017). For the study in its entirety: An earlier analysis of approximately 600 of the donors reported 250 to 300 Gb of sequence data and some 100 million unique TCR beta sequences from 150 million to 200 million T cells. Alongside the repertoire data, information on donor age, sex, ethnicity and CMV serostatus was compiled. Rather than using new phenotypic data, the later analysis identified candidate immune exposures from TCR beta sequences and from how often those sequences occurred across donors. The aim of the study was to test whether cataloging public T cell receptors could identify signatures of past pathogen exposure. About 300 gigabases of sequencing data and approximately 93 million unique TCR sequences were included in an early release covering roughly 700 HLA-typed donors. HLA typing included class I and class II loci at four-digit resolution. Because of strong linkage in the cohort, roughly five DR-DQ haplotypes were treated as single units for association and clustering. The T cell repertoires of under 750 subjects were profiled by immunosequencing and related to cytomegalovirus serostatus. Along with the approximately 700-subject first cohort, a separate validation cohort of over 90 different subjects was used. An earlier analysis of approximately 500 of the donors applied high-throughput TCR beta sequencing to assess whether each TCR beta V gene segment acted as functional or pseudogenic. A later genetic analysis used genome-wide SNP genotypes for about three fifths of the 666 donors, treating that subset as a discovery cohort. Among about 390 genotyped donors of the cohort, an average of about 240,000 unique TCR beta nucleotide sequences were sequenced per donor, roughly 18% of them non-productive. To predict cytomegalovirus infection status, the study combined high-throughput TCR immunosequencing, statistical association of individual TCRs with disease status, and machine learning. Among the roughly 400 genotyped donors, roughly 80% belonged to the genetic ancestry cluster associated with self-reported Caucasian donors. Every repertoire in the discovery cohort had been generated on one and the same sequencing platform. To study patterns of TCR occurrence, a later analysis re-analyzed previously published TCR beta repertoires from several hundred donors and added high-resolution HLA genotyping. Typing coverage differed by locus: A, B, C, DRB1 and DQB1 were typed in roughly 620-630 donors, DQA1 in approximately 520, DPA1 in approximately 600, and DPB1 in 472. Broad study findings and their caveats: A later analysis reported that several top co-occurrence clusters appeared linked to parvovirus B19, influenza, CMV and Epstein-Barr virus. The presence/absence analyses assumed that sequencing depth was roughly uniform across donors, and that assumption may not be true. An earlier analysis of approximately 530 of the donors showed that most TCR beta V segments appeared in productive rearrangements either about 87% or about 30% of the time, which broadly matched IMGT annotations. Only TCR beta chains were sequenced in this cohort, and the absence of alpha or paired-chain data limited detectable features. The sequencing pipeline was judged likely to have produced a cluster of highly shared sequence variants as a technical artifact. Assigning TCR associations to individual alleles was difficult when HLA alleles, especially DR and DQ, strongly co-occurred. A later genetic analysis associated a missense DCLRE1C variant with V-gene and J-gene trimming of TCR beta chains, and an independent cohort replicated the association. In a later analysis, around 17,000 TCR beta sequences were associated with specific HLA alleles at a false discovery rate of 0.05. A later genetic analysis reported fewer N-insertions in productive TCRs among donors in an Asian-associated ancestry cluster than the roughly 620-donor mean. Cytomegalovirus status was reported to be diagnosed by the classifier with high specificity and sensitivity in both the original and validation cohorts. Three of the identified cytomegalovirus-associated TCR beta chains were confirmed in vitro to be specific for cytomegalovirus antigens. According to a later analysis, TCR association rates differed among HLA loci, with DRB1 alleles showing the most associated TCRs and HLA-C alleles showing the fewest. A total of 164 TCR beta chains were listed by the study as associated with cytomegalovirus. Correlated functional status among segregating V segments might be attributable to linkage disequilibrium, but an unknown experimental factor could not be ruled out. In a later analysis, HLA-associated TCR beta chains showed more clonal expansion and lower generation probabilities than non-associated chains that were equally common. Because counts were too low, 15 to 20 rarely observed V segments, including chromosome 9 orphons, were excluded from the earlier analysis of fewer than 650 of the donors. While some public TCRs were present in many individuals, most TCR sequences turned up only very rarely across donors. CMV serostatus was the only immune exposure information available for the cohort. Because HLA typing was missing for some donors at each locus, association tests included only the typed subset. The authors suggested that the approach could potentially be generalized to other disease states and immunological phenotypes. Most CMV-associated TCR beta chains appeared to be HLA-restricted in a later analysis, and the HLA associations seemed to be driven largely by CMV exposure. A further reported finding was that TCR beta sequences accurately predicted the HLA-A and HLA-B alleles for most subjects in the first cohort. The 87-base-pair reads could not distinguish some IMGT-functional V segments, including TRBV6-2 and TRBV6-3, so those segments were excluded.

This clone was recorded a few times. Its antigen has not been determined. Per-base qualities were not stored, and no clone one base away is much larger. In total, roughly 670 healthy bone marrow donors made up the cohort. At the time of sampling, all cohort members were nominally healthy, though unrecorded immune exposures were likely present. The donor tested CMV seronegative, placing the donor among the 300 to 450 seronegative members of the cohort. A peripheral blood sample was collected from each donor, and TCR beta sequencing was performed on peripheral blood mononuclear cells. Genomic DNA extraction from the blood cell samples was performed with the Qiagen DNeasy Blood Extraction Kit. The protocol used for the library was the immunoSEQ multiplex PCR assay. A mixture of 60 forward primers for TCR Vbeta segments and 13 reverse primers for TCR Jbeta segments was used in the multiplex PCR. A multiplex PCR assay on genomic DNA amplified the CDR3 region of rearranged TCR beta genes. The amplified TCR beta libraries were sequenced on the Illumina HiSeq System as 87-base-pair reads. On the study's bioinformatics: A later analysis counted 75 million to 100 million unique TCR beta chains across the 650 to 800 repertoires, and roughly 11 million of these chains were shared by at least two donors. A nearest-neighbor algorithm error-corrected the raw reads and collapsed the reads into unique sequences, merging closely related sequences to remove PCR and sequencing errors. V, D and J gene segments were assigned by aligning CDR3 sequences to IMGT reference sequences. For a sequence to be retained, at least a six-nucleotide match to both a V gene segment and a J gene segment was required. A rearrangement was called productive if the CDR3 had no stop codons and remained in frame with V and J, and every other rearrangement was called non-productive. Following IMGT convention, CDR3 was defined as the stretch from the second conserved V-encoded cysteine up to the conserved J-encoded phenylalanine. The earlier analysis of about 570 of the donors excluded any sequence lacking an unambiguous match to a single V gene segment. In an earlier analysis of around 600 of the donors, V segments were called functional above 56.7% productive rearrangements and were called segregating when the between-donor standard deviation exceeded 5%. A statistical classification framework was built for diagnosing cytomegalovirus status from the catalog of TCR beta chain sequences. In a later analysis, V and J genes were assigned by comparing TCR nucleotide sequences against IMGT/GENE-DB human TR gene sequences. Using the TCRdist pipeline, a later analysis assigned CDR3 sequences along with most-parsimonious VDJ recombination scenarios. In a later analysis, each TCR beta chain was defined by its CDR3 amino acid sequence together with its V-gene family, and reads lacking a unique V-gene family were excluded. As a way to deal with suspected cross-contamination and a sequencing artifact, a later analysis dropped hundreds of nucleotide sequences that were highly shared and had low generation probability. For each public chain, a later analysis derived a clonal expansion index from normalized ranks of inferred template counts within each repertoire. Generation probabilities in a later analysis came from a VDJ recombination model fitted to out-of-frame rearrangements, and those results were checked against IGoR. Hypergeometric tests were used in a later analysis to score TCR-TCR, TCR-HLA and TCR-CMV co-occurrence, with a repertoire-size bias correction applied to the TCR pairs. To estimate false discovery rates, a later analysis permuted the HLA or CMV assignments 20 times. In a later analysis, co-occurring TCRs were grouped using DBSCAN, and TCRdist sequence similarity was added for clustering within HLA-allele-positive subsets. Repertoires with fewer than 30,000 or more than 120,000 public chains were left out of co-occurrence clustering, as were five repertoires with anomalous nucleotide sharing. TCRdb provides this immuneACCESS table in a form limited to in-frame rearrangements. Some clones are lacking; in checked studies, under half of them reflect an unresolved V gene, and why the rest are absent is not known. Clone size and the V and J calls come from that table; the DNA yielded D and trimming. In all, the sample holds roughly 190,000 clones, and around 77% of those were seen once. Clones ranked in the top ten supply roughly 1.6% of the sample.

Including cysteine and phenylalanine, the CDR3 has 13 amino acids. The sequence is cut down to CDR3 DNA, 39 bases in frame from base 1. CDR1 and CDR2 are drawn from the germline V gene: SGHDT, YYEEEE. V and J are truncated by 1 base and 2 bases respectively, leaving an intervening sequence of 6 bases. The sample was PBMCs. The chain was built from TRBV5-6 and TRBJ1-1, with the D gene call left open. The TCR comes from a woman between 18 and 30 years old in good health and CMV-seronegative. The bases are TGTGCCAGCAGCTTGACAGTAAACACTGAAGCTTTCTTT. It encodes CASSLTVNTEAFF.